This TCR beta chain comes out of a study of molecular identifiers for immune sequencing clone quantification. Study-wide background: Replicate RNA from around 20,000 or 100,000 naive CD8 T cells formed five aliquots; four were sequenced.

Libraries of bulk TCR were made by previously described methods (with listed TCR primers). A single record per CDR3 protein comes from TCRdb applying MiXCR to the PCR reads. The data contain approximately 40,000 distinct CDR3 sequences, about 24% of them singletons. About this clonotype: Antigen: not known.

The CDR3 runs 16 residues. From germline, CDR1 is SEHNR and CDR2 FQNEAQ (reference sequence). Germline trimming cut 4 bases from V and 6 bases from J; bases unmatched to any gene: 10. Study-level points and caveats: Spiked Jurkat TCR RNA equivalent to one cell was reportedly detectable in one million naive cells. Over 97% of effector molecules, but under 1% in naive cells, were held by clones with more than 20 RNA copies.

The V call is TRBV7-9, the J call TRBJ1-4; 8 positions agree with TRBD1. Sequences were obtained from naive CD8+ T cells from blood, with Jurkat cell RNA spiked in. Subset reported: FACS-sorted CD8+CD4-CCR7+CD45RA+ naive T cells. This receptor was obtained from a human donor in good health. Some libraries in this study had Jurkat cell RNA spiked in. The CDR3 DNA is TGTGCCAGCAGCTCCGAAAGGACAGGGCTGGATGAAAAACTGTTTTTT. Translation: CASSSERTGLDEKLFF.